This is a list of T cell receptor beta chains from one sample in a study of blood T cells in healthy people across ages. TCRdb analysed the 5' RACE reads with MiXCR anew, one entry per CDR3 protein. Of around 2 million distinct CDR3 sequences listed, 35% to 50% are singletons. Specimen: blood. The receptor set was obtained from a human donor in good health. The CDR3 runs from the conserved cysteine through the conserved F or W. D genes are given only for firm matches. Some rows have no size entry. The others give once, few or many, or a class for an expanded clone.

size	D	V	J	DNA	CDR3
NA	NA	TRBV7-2	TRBJ2-3	TGTGCCAGCAGCTTGGCTGCAGGGTCAGATACGCGGTATTTT	CASSLAAGSDTRYF
NA	TRBD2	TRBV7-9	TRBJ2-1	TGTGCCAGCCGGGAGGTCTACAATGAGCAGTTCTTC	CASREVYNEQFF
NA	NA	TRBV7-2	TRBJ2-7	TGTGCCAGCAGCTTAAGATGGGGATACGGTGAGGGCGAGCAGTACTTC	CASSLRWGYGEGEQYF
few	NA	TRBV6-5	TRBJ1-5	TGTGCCAGCAGCCCCGGGGCAGGGGATAGCAATCAGCCCCAGCATTTT	CASSPGAGDSNQPQHF
few	NA	TRBV20-1	TRBJ1-2	TGCAGTGCTAGTAAGAGGGTTCGGGGCTACACCTTC	CSASKRVRGYTF
few	NA	TRBV29-1	TRBJ1-1	TGCAGCGTTAGCAGGGGACCGACTGAAGCTTTCTTT	CSVSRGPTEAFF
NA	NA	TRBV6-5	TRBJ1-6	TGTGCCAGCAGTTACTCGATGAGGGTATCCTATAATTCACCCCTCCACTTT	CASSYSMRVSYNSPLHF
few	NA	TRBV7-2	TRBJ1-5	TGTGCCAGCAGCCCCAGTGGCTCTAGCAATCAGCCCCAGCATTTT	CASSPSGSSNQPQHF
many	TRBD2	TRBV7-2	TRBJ2-5	TGTGCCAGCAGCTCACAAGGCCGGGGGGAGCAGTACTTC	CASSSQGRGEQYF
few	NA	TRBV27	TRBJ1-1	TGTGCCAGCAGGAGAACCGGGAAGAACACTGAAGCTTTCTTT	CASRRTGKNTEAFF
NA	NA	TRBV7-2	TRBJ2-1	TGTGCCAGCAGCCCAGAGATGGTCGGCGAGCAGTTCTTC	CASSPEMVGEQFF
NA	NA	TRBV29-1	TRBJ1-2	TGCAGCGTTGATATAGGTGACGGCTACACCTTC	CSVDIGDGYTF
many	NA	TRBV20-1	TRBJ2-7	TGCAGTGCTTCCCTGGGCAGCACCTACGAGCAGTACTTC	CSASLGSTYEQYF
NA	NA	TRBV4-3	TRBJ2-7	TGCGCCAGCAGCCAAGAACTCGCGGGGGCACACTACGAGCAGTACTTC	CASSQELAGAHYEQYF
NA	TRBD2	TRBV20-1	TRBJ2-7	TGCAGTGCTAGGGGGCTAGGGCGGGGGGAGGCCTACGAGCAGTACTTC	CSARGLGRGEAYEQYF
NA	NA	TRBV20-1	TRBJ2-5	TGCAGTGCTAGAAGTCCCCAGGGAGAGACCCAGTACTTC	CSARSPQGETQYF
few	TRBD2	TRBV12-3/TRBV12-4	TRBJ2-7	TGTGCCAGCACGGGACTAGCTGGAGTCGAGCAGTACTTC	CASTGLAGVEQYF